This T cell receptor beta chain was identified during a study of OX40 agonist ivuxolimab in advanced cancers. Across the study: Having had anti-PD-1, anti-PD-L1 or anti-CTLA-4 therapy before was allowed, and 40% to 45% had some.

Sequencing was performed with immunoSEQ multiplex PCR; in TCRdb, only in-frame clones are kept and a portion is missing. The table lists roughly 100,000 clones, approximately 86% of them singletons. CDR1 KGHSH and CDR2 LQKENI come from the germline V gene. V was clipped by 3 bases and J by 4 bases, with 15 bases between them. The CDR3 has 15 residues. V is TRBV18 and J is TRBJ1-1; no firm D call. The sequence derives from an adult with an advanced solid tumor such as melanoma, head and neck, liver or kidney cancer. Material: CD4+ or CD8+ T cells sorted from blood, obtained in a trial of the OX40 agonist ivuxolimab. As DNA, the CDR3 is TGTGCCAGCTCACCCGCTTCAGGTTCCGGCACTGAAGCTTTCTTT. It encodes CASSPASGSGTEAFF.